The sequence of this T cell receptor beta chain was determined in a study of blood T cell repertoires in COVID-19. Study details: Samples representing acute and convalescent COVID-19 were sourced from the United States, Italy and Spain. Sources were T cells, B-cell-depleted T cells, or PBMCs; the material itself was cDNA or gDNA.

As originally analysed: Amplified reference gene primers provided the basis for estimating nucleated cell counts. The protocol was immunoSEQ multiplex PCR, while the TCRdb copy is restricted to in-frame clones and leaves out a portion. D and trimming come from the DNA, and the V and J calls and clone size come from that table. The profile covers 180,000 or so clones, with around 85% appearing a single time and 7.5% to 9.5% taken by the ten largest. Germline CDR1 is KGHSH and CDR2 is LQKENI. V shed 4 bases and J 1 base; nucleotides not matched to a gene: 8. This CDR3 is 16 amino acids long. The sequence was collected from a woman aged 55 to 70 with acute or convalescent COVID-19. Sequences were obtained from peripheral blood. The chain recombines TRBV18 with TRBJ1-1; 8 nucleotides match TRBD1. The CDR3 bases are TGTGCCAGCTCACTTCCTGTGGGACAGGAGAACACTGAAGCTTTCTTT. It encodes CASSLPVGQENTEAFF.